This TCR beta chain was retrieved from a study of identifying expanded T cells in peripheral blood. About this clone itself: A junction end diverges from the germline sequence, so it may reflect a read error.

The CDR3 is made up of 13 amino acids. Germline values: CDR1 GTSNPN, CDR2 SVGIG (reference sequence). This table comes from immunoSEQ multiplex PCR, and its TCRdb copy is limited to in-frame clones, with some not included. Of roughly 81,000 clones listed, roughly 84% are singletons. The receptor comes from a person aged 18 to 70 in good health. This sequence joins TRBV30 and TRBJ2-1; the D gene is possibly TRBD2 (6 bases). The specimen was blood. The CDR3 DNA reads TGTGCTTGGATGCGGGGCTCCTACAATGAGCAGTTCTTC. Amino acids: CAWMRGSYNEQFF.